The 27 T cell receptor beta chains in this list originate from one sample, sequenced in a study of blood T cell repertoires in COVID-19. The method was immunoSEQ multiplex PCR; TCRdb's version includes in-frame clones alone and lacks a portion of them. The sample includes about 200,000 clones, around nine tenths of them seen just once. Source material: peripheral blood. Receptor source: a man in his fifties or sixties with acute or convalescent COVID-19.

This rearrangement joins TRBV5-5 to TRBJ1-3; weak D call: TRBD1 (5 bases). The CDR3 is made up of 17 amino acids. The germline gives CDR1 SGHKS, CDR2 YYEKEE (reference sequence). The V end was cut by 4 bases, the J end by 1 base, with 18 bases between. CDR3 sequence: CASSPTRVGLSGNTIYF. DNA of the CDR3: TGTGCCAGCAGCCCTACCAGGGTAGGTCTTTCTGGAAACACCATATATTTT. Complete variable domain (other parts from reference TRBV5-5 and TRBJ1-3): DAGVTQSPTHLIKTRGQQVTLRCSPISGHKSVSWYQQVLGQGPQFIFQYYEKEERGRGNFPDRFSARQFPNYSSELNVNALLLGDSALYLCASSPTRVGLSGNTIYFGEGSWLTVV.

The V and J genes are TRBV6-2 or TRBV6-3 and TRBJ2-7; 11 bases match TRBD2. V lost 2 bases to trimming and J lost 2 bases; unmatched junction nucleotides: 20. This CDR3 contains 21 residues. CDR1 is MNHEY and CDR2 is SVGEGT in the germline V gene. The CDR3 DNA reads as TGTGCCAGCAGTTACCGGCCGACTAGCGGGGACCTATACCTCCCAGCCTACGAGCAGTACTTC. It yields the protein CASSYRPTSGDLYLPAYEQYF.

Here the CDR3 DNA reads TGTGCCAGTAGTATGGTAGGGACAAATCAGCCCCAGCATTTT. Protein product: CASSMVGTNQPQHF. The chain uses TRBV19 and TRBJ1-5; possible D gene TRBD1, 6 bases. The length of the CDR3 is 14 residues. CDR1 and CDR2 (germline): LNHDA, SQIVND (reference sequence). Trimming removed 3 bases from V and 4 bases from J, with 10 bases in between.

The chain combines TRBV6-5 with TRBJ2-7; 7 nucleotides align to TRBD1. V was pared by 6 bases and J by 2 bases, with 7 bases of the junction left unmatched. CDR1 MNHEY and CDR2 SVGAGI come from the germline V gene. The CDR3 runs 14 residues. For the CDR3, the DNA is TGTGCCAGCAGGCTACAGGGGCCCACCTACGAGCAGTACTTC. Its translation: CASRLQGPTYEQYF.

The chain is built from TRBV6-6 and TRBJ1-1; D unclear. With 5 bases removed from V and 7 bases from J, the gap between germline ends came to 11 bases. CDR3 length equals 12 residues. Germline CDR1 is MNHNY and CDR2 is SVGAGI (reference sequence). The CDR3 loop is CASSPTGSEAFF. In nucleotides, the CDR3 is TGTGCCAGCAGTCCCACGGGGAGTGAAGCTTTCTTT.

V usage is TRBV12-3 or TRBV12-4 and J usage is TRBJ2-7; TRBD2 might be the D (5 bases). Trimming cost V 3 bases and J 6 bases, with 9 bases left between them. The CDR3 is 12 residues long. The CDR3 region has the DNA TGTGCCAGCAGTTTCGGACTCGGCGAGCAGTACTTC. This encodes CASSFGLGEQYF.

The chain employs TRBV27 and TRBJ2-2; TRBD2 agrees at 7 bases. CDR1 is MNHEY, CDR2 SMNVEV, per germline (reference sequence). The ends lost 3 bases at V and 3 bases at J; junction bases unmatched: 1. The CDR3 runs to 14 residues. Here the CDR3 DNA reads TGTGCCAGCAGTTTCCGGGAGGACACCGGGGAGCTGTTTTTT. Protein sequence: CASSFREDTGELFF.

In its sample, this clone was seen a few times. The gene calls are TRBV5-1 and TRBJ1-4; 9 nucleotides agree with TRBD1. The CDR3 spans 15 residues. Unmatched junction bases numbered 4, after V lost 6 bases and J lost 1 base. From germline, CDR1 is SGHRS and CDR2 YFSETQ. The chain's CDR3 is CASTPTGGTNEKLFF. The CDR3 bases are TGCGCCAGCACGCCGACAGGGGGAACTAATGAAAAACTGTTTTTT.

V usage is TRBV19 and J usage is TRBJ1-1; 9 positions agree with TRBD1. V shed 4 bases and J 5 bases; nucleotides not matched to a gene: 14. The CDR3 loop spans 17 amino acids. Germline lookup yields CDR1 LNHDA and CDR2 SQIVND (reference sequence). The CDR3 DNA reads TGTGCCAGTAGTAGGGGACAGGGAAGGGGCCGAGGAACTGAAGCTTTCTTT. It translates to CASSRGQGRGRGTEAFF.

This sequence joins TRBV7-2 and TRBJ2-5, with 11 bases identical to TRBD2. Per the germline V gene, CDR1 is SGHTA and CDR2 is FQGNSA. The CDR3 contains 17 residues. V lost 4 bases to trimming and J lost 2 bases; unmatched junction nucleotides: 9. CDR3 residues: CASSSWGLAEVQETQYF. For the CDR3, the DNA is TGTGCCAGCAGCTCATGGGGACTAGCGGAGGTTCAAGAGACCCAGTACTTC.

This clone was seen at least ten times. The chain recombines TRBV5-1 with TRBJ1-2; D not resolved. Germline loops: CDR1 SGHRS, CDR2 YFSETQ. Trimming took off 0 bases at V and 8 bases at J, with 11 bases between the two ends. CDR3 length: 13 amino acids. CDR3 sequence reads: CASSLEDGGGYTF. The DNA of the CDR3 is TGCGCCAGCAGCTTGGAAGACGGCGGAGGCTACACCTTC.

The chain carries TRBV11-3 and TRBJ2-7; D possibly corresponds to TRBD1 (5 bases). The germline V gene encodes CDR1 SGHNT and CDR2 YENEEA. The CDR3 consists of 14 residues. V lost 5 bases and J lost 6, with 17 bases in between. CDR3: CASSVQSGAIEQYF. As DNA, the CDR3 is TGTGCCAGCAGCGTGCAGTCTGGGGCTATCGAGCAGTACTTC. Variable domain in full (rest from reference TRBV11-3 and TRBJ2-7): EAGVVQSPRYKIIEKKQPVAFWCNPISGHNTLYWYLQNLGQGPELLIRYENEEAVDDSQLPKDRFSAERLKGVDSTLKIQPAELGDSAVYLCASSVQSGAIEQYFGPGTRLTVT.

This clone was seen a single time. This sequence joins TRBV5-1 and TRBJ2-1, with 8 nucleotides matching TRBD1. This CDR3 has 16 amino acids. The V gene end was trimmed by 3 bases and the J gene end by 3 bases; junction bases not matched to a gene: 8. CDR1 is SGHRS, CDR2 YFSETQ, per germline. The CDR3 DNA sequence: TGCGCCAGCAGCTCAGGACAGGGTACGGTCTACAATGAGCAGTTCTTC. Its translation is CASSSGQGTVYNEQFF.

The CDR3 nucleotides read TGTGCCAGCAGCTCAAACAGGGGCGGGCAGCCCCAGCATTTT. This gives the protein CASSSNRGGQPQHF. The chain is built from TRBV7-2 and TRBJ1-5; 7 nucleotides agree with TRBD1. The CDR3 is 14 residues long. V was clipped by 4 bases and J by 7 bases; unmatched bases: 7. Per the germline V gene, CDR1 is SGHTA and CDR2 is FQGNSA. Based on the CDR3 plus reference TRBV7-2 and TRBJ1-5, the full variable domain is GAGVSQSPSNKVTEKGKDVELRCDPISGHTALYWYRQSLGQGLEFLIYFQGNSAPDKSGLPSDRFSAERTGGSVSTLTIQRTQQEDSAVYLCASSSNRGGQPQHFGDGTRLSIL.

V gene TRBV5-4 combines with J gene TRBJ2-7, with TRBD2 identical over 7 bases. V was pared by 10 bases and J by 0 bases, with 7 bases of the junction left unmatched. The CDR3 is 13 residues long. Germline CDR1 is SGHNT and CDR2 is YYREEE (reference sequence). The CDR3 region has the DNA TGTGCCCTCAGCGGGAAAAGCTCCTACGAGCAGTACTTC. It is translated as CALSGKSSYEQYF.

This sequence joins TRBV27 and TRBJ1-2, with D maybe TRBD1 (6 bases). Germline CDR1 is MNHEY and CDR2 is SMNVEV (reference sequence). The germline V and J ends were trimmed by 4 bases and 8 bases, with 11 bases remaining between them. The CDR3 totals 12 residues. The CDR3 spells CASSSQGWGYTF. In DNA, the CDR3 is TGTGCCAGCAGTTCACAGGGTTGGGGCTACACCTTC.

The chain has TRBV24-1 and TRBJ1-2; TRBD1 is a possible D gene (6 bases). The germline gives CDR1 KGHDR, CDR2 SFDVKD. The CDR3 is 15 residues long. Trimming pared 6 bases from V and 5 bases from J, leaving 18 bases between. The CDR3 region is CATSPASGQLYGYTF. Here the CDR3 DNA reads TGTGCCACCAGTCCCGCTTCAGGACAGTTATATGGCTACACCTTC.

The chain couples TRBV7-3 to TRBJ1-6; 9 positions match TRBD1. Germline-derived CDR1 and CDR2 are SGHTA and FQGTGA. The CDR3 has 15 residues. J lost 10 bases, V lost 1 base, and 5 bases had no gene match. The CDR3 is CASSLMGQGSSPLHF. The CDR3 bases are TGTGCCAGCAGCTTAATGGGACAGGGCAGCTCACCCCTCCACTTT.

The V gene is TRBV7-6, the J gene TRBJ1-5; D perhaps matches TRBD1 (6 bases). V lost 1 base, J lost 7 bases, and 11 bases lay in between. CDR3 size: 14 residues. The germline V gene encodes CDR1 SGHVS and CDR2 FNYEAQ. The CDR3 is CASSLVGAGQPQHF. CDR3 nucleotides: TGTGCCAGCAGCTTAGTGGGGGCCGGGCAGCCCCAGCATTTT.

The rearrangement uses TRBV9 and TRBJ2-2; no clear D gene. The ends were cut back, 0 bases at V and 1 base at J, with 7 bases in the middle. CDR3 size: 15 residues. Germline loops: CDR1 SGDLS, CDR2 YYNGEE. The CDR3 coding sequence is TGTGCCAGCAGCGTAGGGCCCGTGAACACCGGGGAGCTGTTTTTT. Protein product: CASSVGPVNTGELFF.

A single count supports this clone. The same CDR3 also results from other DNA sequences found in this sample. The chain has TRBV30 and TRBJ2-2, with D possibly TRBD2 on 5 matching bases. V dropped 5 bases and J dropped 1 base, with 8 bases sitting between them. Per the germline V gene, CDR1 is GTSNPN and CDR2 is SVGIG (reference sequence). This CDR3 comprises 13 residues. CDR3 residues: CAWARGNTGELFF. The CDR3 DNA sequence: TGTGCCTGGGCCCGGGGGAACACCGGGGAGCTGTTTTTT.

The chain uses TRBV18 and TRBJ2-1, with TRBD1 as a possible D gene (6 bases). Germline loops: CDR1 KGHSH, CDR2 LQKENI. The V end was cut by 3 bases, the J end by 5 bases, with 11 bases between. This CDR3 comprises 14 residues. CDR3 sequence reads: CASSPQGMDNEQFF. The CDR3 nucleotides are TGTGCCAGCTCACCCCAGGGGATGGACAATGAGCAGTTCTTC.

In its sample, this clone was seen once. The rearrangement joins TRBV7-8 to TRBJ2-2, with D tentatively TRBD1 (5 bases). Trimming removed 6 bases from V and 4 bases from J, with 15 bases in between. The CDR3 extends over 15 amino acids. Germline CDR1 is SGHVS and CDR2 is FQNEAQ. The CDR3 region is CASRISGQGTGELFF. The DNA for the CDR3 is TGTGCCAGCAGAATCTCCGGCCAGGGCACCGGGGAGCTGTTTTTT. The whole variable domain, filled in from reference TRBV7-8 and TRBJ2-2, reads GAGVSQSPRYKVAKRGQDVALRCDPISGHVSLFWYQQALGQGPEFLTYFQNEAQLDKSGLPSDRFFAERPEGSVSTLKIQRTQQEDSAVYLCASRISGQGTGELFFGEGSRLTVL.

The chain employs TRBV7-9 and TRBJ2-3; the D gene is possibly TRBD1 (5 bases). Per the germline V gene, CDR1 is SEHNR and CDR2 is FQNEAQ (reference sequence). V lost 6 bases to trimming and J lost 6 bases, with 19 bases between them. The CDR3 is 15 amino acids. The CDR3: CASSPMGLVTDTQYF. Here the CDR3 DNA reads TGTGCCAGCAGTCCAATGGGGCTAGTCACGGATACGCAGTATTTT.

Only one count was recorded for this clone. This rearrangement joins TRBV11-2 to TRBJ2-5, with 8 nucleotides matching TRBD2. V shed 1 base and J 5 bases; nucleotides not matched to a gene: 9. In germline, CDR1 is SGHAT, CDR2 FQNNGV. The CDR3 spans 16 residues. The CDR3, as DNA: TGTGCCAGCAGCTTAGTTCATAGCGGGGAGGAGGAGACCCAGTACTTC. It specifies CASSLVHSGEEETQYF.

The V call is TRBV7-2, the J call TRBJ2-5; the match to TRBD2 covers 12 bases. Germline-derived CDR1 and CDR2 are SGHTA and FQGNSA. V was clipped by 5 bases and J by 5 bases; unmatched bases: 9. The CDR3 extends over 16 amino acids. The CDR3 DNA is TGTGCCAGCAGCCCGACGACTAGCGGGGGTTCGGAGACCCAGTACTTC. This translates into CASSPTTSGGSETQYF.

The table lists this clone with a count of one. V is TRBV7-2 and J is TRBJ2-4; 8 bases are a match to TRBD2. Germline loops: CDR1 SGHTA, CDR2 FQGNSA. The CDR3 runs 16 residues. The V gene end was trimmed by 0 bases and the J gene end by 8 bases; junction bases not matched to a gene: 9. The CDR3 reads CASSLALRGGEDIQYF. The CDR3 DNA is TGTGCCAGCAGCTTAGCGCTTCGGGGGGGCGAGGACATTCAGTACTTC.